The rows below give T cell receptor beta chains drawn from one sample of a study of identical twins. TCRdb itself ran the 5' RACE reads through MiXCR, one entry per CDR3 protein. The data show about 470,000 distinct CDR3 sequences, 20% to 25% seen once. The same specimen was also included in a second study, on T cells expressing NK-cell markers.

Sequenced sample: CD4+ T cells sorted from blood. The receptors originated from a woman aged 18-29 years in good health. Both conserved end residues are part of each CDR3. D genes are given only for firm matches. Only part of the rows carry a size: once, few, many, or a class if the clone is expanded.

>TRBJ2-1|NA|TRBV5-1|few
CASSVGVRNEQFF
TGCGCCAGCAGCGTAGGGGTCCGCAATGAGCAGTTCTTC
>TRBJ2-1|TRBD1|TRBV18|NA
CASSPAGTGGYNEQFF
TGTGCCAGCTCACCCGCCGGGACAGGGGGGTACAATGAGCAGTTCTTC
>TRBJ2-5|NA|TRBV10-3|NA
CAVSGTAKTQYF
TGTGCCGTAAGCGGGACAGCAAAGACCCAGTACTTC
>TRBJ2-7|NA|TRBV4-3|NA
CASSQVLAYEQYF
TGCGCCAGCAGCCAAGTACTAGCCTACGAGCAGTACTTC
>TRBJ2-7|NA|TRBV5-1|NA
CASSIDSCEQYF
TGCGCCAGCAGCATAGACTCCTGCGAGCAGTACTTC
>TRBJ2-1|NA|TRBV7-9|few
CASSESGSKTSEQFF
TGTGCCAGCAGCGAATCCGGGTCGAAAACCAGCGAGCAGTTCTTC
>TRBJ2-3|NA|TRBV6-5|many
CASSYGLTQYF
TGTGCCAGCAGTTACGGATTAACGCAGTATTTT
>TRBJ1-5|NA|TRBV5-1|NA
CASSLAGSGQPQHF
TGCGCCAGCAGCTTGGCAGGGAGCGGTCAGCCCCAGCATTTT
>TRBJ1-2|TRBD1|TRBV9|few
CASSVEGQGAAAGYTF
TGTGCCAGCAGCGTAGAGGGACAGGGGGCTGCGGCCGGCTACACCTTC
>TRBJ2-7|TRBD2|TRBV29-1|few
CSVELADPYEQYF
TGCAGCGTTGAGCTAGCGGACCCCTACGAGCAGTACTTC
>TRBJ2-7|NA|TRBV5-1|few
CASSLRAGVGEQYF
TGCGCCAGCAGCTTGCGAGCGGGTGTGGGCGAGCAGTACTTC
>TRBJ2-5|TRBD2|TRBV11-2|NA
CASSSLTSGGGQETQYF
TGTGCCAGCAGCTCTCTGACTAGCGGGGGGGGGCAAGAGACCCAGTACTTC
>TRBJ2-7|TRBD2|TRBV11-2|NA
CASSIQTSGSAYEQYF
TGTGCCAGCAGCATACAGACTAGCGGGAGTGCCTACGAGCAGTACTTC
>TRBJ2-2|NA|TRBV7-2|NA
CASDQNTGELFF
TGTGCCAGCGACCAGAACACCGGGGAGCTGTTTTTT
>TRBJ2-5|TRBD1|TRBV11-2|few
CASSFQQGLRETQYF
TGTGCCAGCAGCTTCCAACAGGGGCTGAGGGAGACCCAGTACTTC
>TRBJ1-2|NA|TRBV12-3/TRBV12-4|few
CASSPQGTANYGYTF
TGTGCCAGCAGCCCTCAGGGTACGGCCAACTATGGCTACACCTTC
>TRBJ2-1|NA|TRBV11-2|few
CASSRVDWISYNEQFF
TGTGCCAGCAGCCGAGTAGACTGGATTTCCTACAATGAGCAGTTCTTC
>TRBJ2-5|TRBD2|TRBV20-1|few
CSARDLGLAGRQETQYF
TGCAGTGCTAGAGATCTAGGGCTAGCGGGTCGACAAGAGACCCAGTACTTC
>TRBJ2-7|NA|TRBV20-1|few
CSALTIGEQYF
TGCAGTGCTCTGACCATCGGGGAGCAGTACTTC
>TRBJ1-2|NA|TRBV29-1|few
CSVEIRMAYGYTF
TGCAGCGTTGAGATTCGAATGGCTTATGGCTACACCTTC
>TRBJ2-1|NA|TRBV4-2|NA
CASSLWDSPDNEQFF
TGTGCCAGCAGCCTCTGGGACTCCCCTGACAATGAGCAGTTCTTC
>TRBJ2-1|TRBD1|TRBV6-4|many
CASSKGTGGDEQFF
TGTGCCAGCTCAAAGGGGACAGGGGGCGATGAGCAGTTCTTC
>TRBJ2-2|TRBD2|TRBV20-1|NA
CSAFSSGAGNTGELFF
TGCAGTGCTTTTTCGAGTGGAGCGGGAAACACCGGGGAGCTGTTTTTT
>TRBJ2-7|TRBD2|TRBV5-1|NA
CASSPAGDPYEQYF
TGCGCCAGCAGCCCGGCGGGGGATCCCTACGAGCAGTACTTC
>TRBJ2-3|NA|TRBV6-2/TRBV6-3|many
CASSPQEKDTQYF
TGTGCCAGCAGTCCACAGGAAAAAGATACGCAGTATTTT
>TRBJ2-1|TRBD2|TRBV20-1|NA
CSATGLADPNEQFF
TGCAGTGCTACGGGACTAGCGGACCCCAATGAGCAGTTCTTC
>TRBJ2-1|TRBD2|TRBV5-6|many
CASSYAGTSGSRVYNEQFF
TGTGCCAGCAGCTACGCCGGGACTAGCGGGAGTAGGGTCTACAATGAGCAGTTCTTC